These 16 T cell receptor beta chains originate from one sample sequenced in a study of cytomegalovirus exposure and HLA in healthy donors. The PCR was carried out with 60 Vbeta primers and 13 Jbeta primers. The protocol was immunoSEQ multiplex PCR, while the TCRdb copy is restricted to in-frame clones and leaves out a portion. The sample gives under 200,000 clones, roughly 82% of which show up once; 9.5% to 12% is in the top ten. Sample: PBMCs. The receptors shown here come from a man aged 50 to 59 in good health and CMV-seropositive.

In this sample, this clone turned up a few times. The chain carries TRBV30 and TRBJ2-3, with TRBD2 matching over 16 bases. The trim removed 1 base at V and 3 bases at J, leaving 4 bases unmatched. The CDR3 is made up of 17 amino acids. CDR1 and CDR2 (germline): GTSNPN, SVGIG (reference sequence). The CDR3 sequence: CAWSEGTSGRATDTQYF. In DNA, the CDR3 is TGTGCCTGGAGTGAAGGGACTAGCGGGAGGGCGACAGATACGCAGTATTTT.

V is TRBV7-2 and J is TRBJ2-3; D is unclear. Trimming cost V 5 bases and J 2 bases, with 8 bases left between them. The V gene's germline CDR1 is SGHTA and CDR2 FQGNSA. This CDR3 has 13 residues. CDR3 residues: CASSPSNTDTQYF. The CDR3 DNA sequence: TGTGCCAGCAGCCCCTCTAACACAGATACGCAGTATTTT.

The chain recombines TRBV19 with TRBJ2-5; D gene uncertain. The CDR3 runs 13 residues. V lost 0 bases to trimming and J lost 2 bases, with 4 bases between them. Per germline, CDR1 LNHDA and CDR2 SQIVND (reference sequence). CDR3 DNA sequence: TGTGCCAGTAGTATAGACTCTCAAGAGACCCAGTACTTC. Encoded protein: CASSIDSQETQYF.

In this sample, this clone is medium-sized (0.01 to 0.1%). The same CDR3 arises from other DNA sequences in this sample as well. The chain recombines TRBV19 with TRBJ2-1, with 9 positions matching TRBD1. Per germline, CDR1 LNHDA and CDR2 SQIVND (reference sequence). V dropped 3 bases and J dropped 2; count of bases not matched to a gene: 2. The CDR3 totals 15 residues. The CDR3 sequence is CASSIGTGTYNEQFF. The CDR3 nucleotides read TGTGCCAGTAGTATCGGGACAGGGACCTACAATGAGCAGTTCTTC.

V gene TRBV30 combines with J gene TRBJ2-2, with D tentatively TRBD2 (7 bases). CDR1 is GTSNPN and CDR2 is SVGIG in the germline V gene (reference sequence). The V and J ends lost 2 bases and 4 bases respectively, with 17 bases between them. The CDR3 extends over 16 amino acids. The CDR3 sequence is CAWSRRGRLGTGELFF. CDR3 nucleotides: TGTGCCTGGAGTAGGCGGGGGCGGTTGGGCACCGGGGAGCTGTTTTTT.

The gene calls are TRBV29-1 and TRBJ2-2; D unresolved. Trimming shortened V by 2 bases and J by 1 base, and 5 bases separated the two germline ends. The length of the CDR3 is 13 residues. Germline V gene lookup returns CDR1 SQVTM and CDR2 ANQGSEA. For the CDR3, the DNA is TGCAGCGTTGAACAGGTGAACACCGGGGAGCTGTTTTTT. Protein product: CSVEQVNTGELFF.

The chain has TRBV28 and TRBJ1-5; D is perhaps TRBD1 (6 bases). There are 12 residues in the CDR3. The germline V gene has CDR1 MDHEN and CDR2 SYDVKM. V lost 6 bases and J 7 bases, leaving 10 bases between the germline ends. Here the CDR3 reads CASSEGDQPQHF. The DNA of the CDR3 is TGTGCCAGCAGCGAGGGGGACCAGCCCCAGCATTTT.

This clone has only a few counts. This sequence joins TRBV28 and TRBJ1-3, with D perhaps TRBD1 (5 bases). V was pared by 2 bases and J by 8 bases, with 16 bases between. Germline values: CDR1 MDHEN, CDR2 SYDVKM. The CDR3 sequence is 15 residues long. CDR3 coding DNA: TGTGCCAGCAGTTTACCCGGGACTGTGGGGGACACCATATATTTT. Protein product: CASSLPGTVGDTIYF.

The count of this clone is one. The rearrangement joins TRBV7-6 to TRBJ2-5; 11 positions match TRBD2. CDR1 and CDR2 from the germline V gene are SGHVS and FNYEAQ. Losses at the gene ends were 5 bases for V and 2 bases for J; bases not matched to a gene: 4. The CDR3 contains 15 residues. CDR3 sequence (DNA): TGTGCCAGCAGCCTAAGGACTAGCGGGCAAGAGACCCAGTACTTC. Translation: CASSLRTSGQETQYF.

The genes are TRBV7-2 and TRBJ1-2; D remains unclear. CDR1 is SGHTA, CDR2 FQGNSA, per germline. The V end lost 3 bases, the J end lost 0 bases, and 8 bases lay between the germline ends. The CDR3 extends over 14 amino acids. CDR3 amino acids: CASSFPSANYGYTF. As DNA, the CDR3 is TGTGCCAGCAGCTTCCCCTCAGCTAACTATGGCTACACCTTC.

The chain carries TRBV7-2 and TRBJ1-2; D is possibly TRBD1 (6 bases). The CDR3 length is 16 residues. Trimming took off 6 bases at V and 0 bases at J, with 17 bases between the two ends. Germline CDR1 and CDR2: SGHTA and FQGNSA. The CDR3 sequence: CASRQPRGGPNYGYTF. Here the CDR3 DNA reads TGTGCCAGCAGGCAGCCACGGGGGGGGCCTAACTATGGCTACACCTTC.

V and J are TRBV7-8 and TRBJ2-1; 10 nucleotides line up with TRBD2. J lost 5 bases, V lost 1 base, and 2 bases had no gene match. The CDR3 runs 15 residues. From germline, CDR1 is SGHVS and CDR2 FQNEAQ. The CDR3 DNA reads as TGTGCCAGCAGCTTAGAGCGGGGGGGCCACAATGAGCAGTTCTTC. Protein: CASSLERGGHNEQFF.

The gene calls are TRBV4-1 and TRBJ1-1, with 7 bases lining up with TRBD1. CDR1 and CDR2 from the germline V gene are MGHRA and YSYEKL. The CDR3 spans 18 residues. Trimming took 2 bases from V and 3 from J; bases not matched to a gene: 15. In DNA, the CDR3 is TGCGCCAGCAGCCAACCATATGGCGAACAGGGGTTCGACACTGAAGCTTTCTTT. Its translation: CASSQPYGEQGFDTEAFF.

The rearrangement links TRBV6-5 to TRBJ2-2; the D is unclear. With 4 bases removed from V and 8 bases from J, the gap between germline ends came to 8 bases. The CDR3 is 12 residues long. CDR1 MNHEY and CDR2 SVGAGI come from the germline V gene. CDR3 in DNA: TGTGCCAGCAGTTCCACACGAGGGGAGCTGTTTTTT. Translated: CASSSTRGELFF.

This clone was picked up a small number of times. This chain links TRBV6-6 with TRBJ2-5; 7 nucleotides agree with TRBD1. The ends lost 6 bases at V and 0 bases at J; junction bases unmatched: 4. This CDR3 is 14 amino acids long. From germline, CDR1 is MNHNY and CDR2 SVGAGI (reference sequence). This CDR3 reads CASSPGQNQETQYF. In DNA form, the CDR3 reads TGTGCCAGCAGCCCGGGACAGAACCAAGAGACCCAGTACTTC.

The V gene is TRBV11-2, the J gene TRBJ2-5, with 10 bases identical to TRBD2. J was trimmed by 2 bases and V by 4 bases; bases with no gene match: 4. CDR1 is SGHAT and CDR2 is FQNNGV in the germline V gene. The CDR3 covers 15 residues. CDR3 bases: TGTGCCAGCAGCTCCAGCGGGGGGGTGCAAGAGACCCAGTACTTC. Translation gives CASSSSGGVQETQYF.